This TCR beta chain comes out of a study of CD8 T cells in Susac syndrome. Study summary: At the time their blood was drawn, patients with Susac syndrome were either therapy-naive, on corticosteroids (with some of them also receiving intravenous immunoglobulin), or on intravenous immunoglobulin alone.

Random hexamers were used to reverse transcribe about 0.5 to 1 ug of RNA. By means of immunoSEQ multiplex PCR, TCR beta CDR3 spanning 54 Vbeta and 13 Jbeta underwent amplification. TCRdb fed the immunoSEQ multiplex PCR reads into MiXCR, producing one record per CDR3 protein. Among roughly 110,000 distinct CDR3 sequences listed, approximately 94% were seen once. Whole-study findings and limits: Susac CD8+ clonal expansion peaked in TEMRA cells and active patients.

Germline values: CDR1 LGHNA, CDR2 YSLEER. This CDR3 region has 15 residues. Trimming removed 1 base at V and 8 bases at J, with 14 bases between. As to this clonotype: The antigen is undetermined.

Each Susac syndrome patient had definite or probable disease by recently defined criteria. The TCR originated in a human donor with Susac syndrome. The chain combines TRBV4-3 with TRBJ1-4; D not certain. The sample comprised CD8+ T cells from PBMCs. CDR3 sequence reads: CASSQAKREGEKLFF. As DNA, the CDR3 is TGCGCCAGCAGCCAAGCGAAAAGGGAAGGAGAAAAACTGTTTTTT.